These 26 T cell receptor beta chains share one sample of origin, sequenced in a study of beta chain features in type 1 diabetes. Study-wide results and caveats: Moderately but significantly shorter TCRB CDR3s were found in Type 1 diabetes patients in all four CD4+ subsets.

For these receptors, no antigen is known. Reverse transcription of all isolated RNA meant that expressed TCRB transcripts were sequenced. Sequencing was performed with immunoSEQ multiplex PCR; in TCRdb, only in-frame clones are kept and a portion is missing. The table includes about 700,000 clones, about an eighth detected once. Sequenced: naive CD4+ T cells from blood. Receptor source: a man between 18 and 29 years old with type 1 diabetes.

The chain couples TRBV30 to TRBJ2-6, with D possibly being TRBD1 (6 bases). Germline V gene sequence: CDR1 GTSNPN, CDR2 SVGIG (reference sequence). The CDR3 has 15 amino acids. Trimming took off 3 bases at V and 0 bases at J, with 9 bases between the two ends. The CDR3 is CAWRQGSSGANVLTF. The CDR3 DNA reads as TGTGCCTGGAGACAGGGAAGCTCTGGGGCCAACGTCCTGACTTTC. Together with reference TRBV30 and TRBJ2-6, the CDR3 gives the full variable domain: SQTIHQWPATLVQPVGSPLSLECTVEGTSNPNLYWYRQAAGRGLQLLFYSVGIGQISSEVPQNLSASRPQDRQFILSSKKLLLSDSGFYLCAWRQGSSGANVLTFGAGSRLTVL.

Only a few counts were recorded for this clone. CDR3 loop: CASSLVAAQETQYF. Written as DNA, the CDR3 is TGCGCCAGCAGCTTGGTGGCAGCTCAAGAGACCCAGTACTTC. The chain is built from TRBV5-1 and TRBJ2-5; D is undetermined. The CDR3 sequence is 14 residues long. V was trimmed by 0 bases and J by 2 bases, leaving 8 bases between them. The V gene's germline CDR1 is SGHRS and CDR2 YFSETQ.

This clone was detected a few times. The V call is TRBV10-3, the J call TRBJ1-1; TRBD1 might be the D (5 bases). V was pared by 2 bases and J by 2 bases, with 9 bases between. The CDR3 runs 14 residues. Germline lookup yields CDR1 ENHRY and CDR2 SYGVKD. The CDR3 bases are TGTGCCATCAGTGAGGAGACAGCTAACACTGAAGCTTTCTTT. This encodes CAISEETANTEAFF.

This clone was detected only a few times. This chain connects TRBV6-5 to TRBJ1-3; D unresolved. This CDR3 is 16 amino acids long. V lost 0 bases to trimming and J lost 0 bases, with 9 bases between them. Looked up from germline, CDR1 is MNHEY and CDR2 is SVGAGI. CDR3 sequence: CASSYSSAASGNTIYF. The CDR3 coding sequence is TGTGCCAGCAGTTACTCAAGCGCAGCCTCTGGAAACACCATATATTTT.

The rearrangement joins TRBV6-1 to TRBJ2-3, with 11 bases aligning to TRBD1. V was clipped by 9 bases and J by 1 base; unmatched bases: 6. This CDR3 is 15 amino acids long. The germline gives CDR1 MNHNS, CDR2 SASEGT. The CDR3 sequence is CASGQGAIRTDTQYF. CDR3 sequence (DNA): TGTGCCAGTGGACAGGGGGCTATTCGCACAGATACGCAGTATTTT.

A few counts support this clone. The V gene is TRBV4-1, the J gene TRBJ2-3; D is possibly TRBD1 (6 bases). CDR1 and CDR2 (germline): MGHRA, YSYEKL. The CDR3 length is 18 residues. V lost 5 bases and J 3 bases, leaving 24 bases between the germline ends. The CDR3 spells CASSFLPPSGVDTDTQYF. CDR3 coding DNA: TGCGCCAGCAGCTTCTTACCCCCTTCAGGGGTCGATACAGATACGCAGTATTTT.

This clone was seen a handful of times. The V gene is TRBV30, the J gene TRBJ1-4, with 7 nucleotides matching TRBD1. CDR1 and CDR2 (germline): GTSNPN, SVGIG (reference sequence). This CDR3 spans 15 amino acids. The ends lost 3 bases at V and 11 bases at J; junction bases unmatched: 15. CDR3: CAWRTPDRVGWKLFF. In DNA form, the CDR3 reads TGTGCCTGGAGGACTCCTGACAGGGTTGGTTGGAAACTGTTTTTT.

V gene TRBV30 combines with J gene TRBJ1-2; D may be TRBD1 (6 bases). The CDR3 extends over 14 amino acids. Trimming removed 3 bases at V and 8 bases at J, with 19 bases between. The germline CDR1 and CDR2 sequences are GTSNPN and SVGIG (reference sequence). The CDR3 DNA follows: TGTGCCTGGAGACCCCAAGGGGGGATGAGGGGCTACACCTTC. Its protein product is CAWRPQGGMRGYTF.

The V and J genes are TRBV7-8 and TRBJ1-6, with D unclear. CDR1 and CDR2 (germline): SGHVS, FQNEAQ. The CDR3 spans 15 residues. Trimming took off 5 bases at V and 5 bases at J, with 13 bases between the two ends. CDR3 in amino acids: CASSPEYGDNSPLHF. Here the CDR3 DNA reads TGTGCCAGCAGCCCCGAATATGGGGATAATTCACCCCTCCACTTT.

This clone was seen a few times. The V call is TRBV11-2, the J call TRBJ2-5; a weak D match, TRBD1 (5 bases). This CDR3 has 14 residues. The V end was cut by 1 base, the J end by 6 bases, with 12 bases between. Germline CDR1 reads SGHAT; CDR2 reads FQNNGV. The CDR3 DNA reads as TGTGCCAGCAGCTTAGGGCAGGGTTTTCAGACCCAGTACTTC. Translation: CASSLGQGFQTQYF.

The CDR3 sequence is CASNLRARGDEQFF. In DNA, the CDR3 is TGTGCCAGCAACCTCCGTGCCCGCGGCGATGAGCAGTTCTTC. The gene calls are TRBV5-4 and TRBJ2-1; unclear D gene. There are 14 residues in the CDR3. Trimming removed 6 bases at V and 8 bases at J, with 18 bases between. Germline V gene sequence: CDR1 SGHNT, CDR2 YYREEE (reference sequence).

The chain couples TRBV6-5 to TRBJ1-5, with D perhaps TRBD1 (6 bases). The CDR3 is made up of 14 amino acids. The germline V gene encodes CDR1 MNHEY and CDR2 SVGAGI. V was cut by 4 bases and J by 9 bases, with 16 bases left in between. CDR3 coding DNA: TGTGCCAGCAGTTCCACAGGGCCCCCAGGGCCCCAGCATTTT. Its translation: CASSSTGPPGPQHF.

This clone showed up just a few times. CDR3 region: CASSSWDSRNTIYF. The CDR3 nucleotides read TGTGCCAGCAGTTCGTGGGACAGTCGAAACACCATATATTTT. The chain carries TRBV27 and TRBJ1-3; TRBD1 matches 7 bases. V dropped 4 bases and J dropped 5; count of bases not matched to a gene: 5. The CDR3 has 14 amino acids. CDR1 is MNHEY and CDR2 is SMNVEV in the germline V gene (reference sequence).

This clone was observed a few times. This chain joins TRBV6-1 and TRBJ2-5; a weak D match, TRBD2 (5 bases). Per germline, CDR1 MNHNS and CDR2 SASEGT. CDR3 size: 14 residues. The V end was cut by 7 bases, the J end by 1 base, with 13 bases between. The CDR3 here is CASKRGIPQETQYF. In nucleotides, the CDR3 is TGTGCCAGCAAAAGAGGGATCCCCCAAGAGACCCAGTACTTC.

This clone was detected only a few times. The chain employs TRBV11-3 and TRBJ2-3; D is unresolved. The germline V and J ends were trimmed by 3 bases and 0 bases, with 10 bases remaining between them. The length of the CDR3 is 15 residues. In germline, CDR1 is SGHNT, CDR2 YENEEA. The CDR3 DNA reads TGTGCCAGCAGCTTTGGCTTGGCGAGCACAGATACGCAGTATTTT. It encodes CASSFGLASTDTQYF.

This sequence joins TRBV2 and TRBJ2-5; D unresolved. Gene TRBJ2-7 matches the end of the DNA better, so the J call may be wrong. This CDR3 is built from 14 residues. Germline CDR1 SNHLY, CDR2 FYNNEI. CDR3 amino acids: CASNQAFFAYEQYF. The CDR3 DNA reads as TGTGCCAGCAATCAGGCCTTTTTCGCCTACGAGCAGTACTTC.

The chain combines TRBV6-1 with TRBJ1-6; D is perhaps TRBD1 (5 bases). V gave up 9 bases and J gave up 5 bases, with 14 bases separating them. The length of the CDR3 is 14 residues. The germline gives CDR1 MNHNS, CDR2 SASEGT. DNA of the CDR3: TGTGCCAGTCCGGGGGACGGTAATAATTCACCCCTCCACTTT. Translation gives CASPGDGNNSPLHF.

The chain joins TRBV2 to TRBJ1-1; D gene ambiguous. Trimming took off 4 bases at V and 5 bases at J, with 8 bases between the two ends. Germline values: CDR1 SNHLY, CDR2 FYNNEI. There are 12 residues in the CDR3. The CDR3 loop reads CASSVTGTEAFF. The CDR3 coding sequence is TGTGCCAGCAGTGTAACGGGGACTGAAGCTTTCTTT.

The V call is TRBV6-6, the J call TRBJ1-2; D may be TRBD1 (5 bases). Germline CDR1 is MNHNY and CDR2 is SVGAGI (reference sequence). The CDR3 has 14 amino acids. Trimming cost V 10 bases and J 3 bases, with 18 bases left between them. The CDR3 DNA follows: TGTGCCATCAGGTCTCTAGGGGACGACTATGGCTACACCTTC. It yields the protein CAIRSLGDDYGYTF.

This chain links TRBV28 with TRBJ2-7; D is undetermined. The CDR3 totals 15 residues. From germline, CDR1 is MDHEN and CDR2 SYDVKM. The V end lost 6 bases, the J end lost 0 bases, and 15 bases lay between the germline ends. Here the CDR3 DNA reads TGTGCCAGCAGACAACAAAAGCCGAGCTCCTACGAGCAGTACTTC. Translation: CASRQQKPSSYEQYF.

There are a few counts of this clone. This sequence joins TRBV6-6 and TRBJ2-3, with 8 bases that match TRBD2. The CDR3 loop spans 15 amino acids. Germline CDR1 reads MNHNY; CDR2 reads SVGAGI (reference sequence). The J segment lost 6 bases and the V segment lost 2 bases, leaving 7 bases of the junction unmatched. The CDR3 nucleotides are TGTGCCAGCAGTTACGATAGCGGGGCCCCCGATACGCAGTATTTT. Encoded protein: CASSYDSGAPDTQYF.

This chain uses TRBV4-1 with TRBJ2-7; maybe TRBD1 (5 bases). Per the germline V gene, CDR1 is MGHRA and CDR2 is YSYEKL. The V and J ends lost 4 bases and 1 base respectively, with 14 bases between them. The CDR3 is 15 residues long. The CDR3 region has the DNA TGCGCCAGCAGCCCAAACATAGGGGCGTCCTACGAGCAGTACTTC. Translating gives CASSPNIGASYEQYF.

CDR3 nucleotide sequence: TGTGCCAGCAGTTCCCCTACGACCGGGGAGCTGTTTTTT. Encoded protein: CASSSPTTGELFF. The chain is built from TRBV6-5 and TRBJ2-2; D remains unclear. The V and J ends lost 4 bases and 5 bases respectively, with 8 bases between them. There are 13 residues in the CDR3. Germline CDR1 is MNHEY and CDR2 is SVGAGI.

This clone has only a few counts. The chain couples TRBV6-5 to TRBJ2-3; a possible D gene is TRBD2 (6 bases). The V end was cut by 2 bases, the J end by 1 base, with 10 bases between. CDR1 is MNHEY and CDR2 is SVGAGI in the germline V gene. This CDR3 is built from 15 residues. The CDR3 DNA follows: TGTGCCAGCAGTTACGCTAGCGCGGGCACAGATACGCAGTATTTT. Protein product: CASSYASAGTDTQYF.

The rearrangement links TRBV7-9 to TRBJ1-1; D gene ambiguous. Germline CDR1 and CDR2: SEHNR and FQNEAQ (reference sequence). The CDR3 contains 15 residues. V lost 4 bases and J lost 1, with 13 bases in between. The CDR3 spells CASSYGGTPNTEAFF. CDR3 sequence (DNA): TGTGCCAGCAGCTACGGTGGCACCCCGAACACTGAAGCTTTCTTT.

This clone has more than one count but fewer than ten. The chain couples TRBV2 to TRBJ1-2; TRBD1 matches 9 bases. Germline trimming cut 10 bases from V and 4 bases from J; bases unmatched to any gene: 7. The CDR3 length is 13 residues. Germline V lookup: CDR1 SNHLY, CDR2 FYNNEI. The CDR3 DNA reads as TGTGCCACCAAGGACAGGGGATCCTATGGCTACACCTTC. Translated, it gives CATKDRGSYGYTF.